Presented here are 9 T cell receptor beta chains from one specimen sequenced in a study of response to subunit inactivated influenza vaccine. TCRdb called the RT-PCR reads again in MiXCR, with one record for every CDR3 protein. The sample has roughly 570,000 distinct CDR3 sequences; approximately 12% are singletons. This specimen was PBMCs from blood, taken 40 to 50 days after vaccination. The receptors shown here come from a man aged 50 or older who received an inactivated influenza vaccine.

With respect to this clonotype: The junction shows a germline mismatch at one end, possibly a read error. This sequence joins TRBV7-7 and TRBJ2-7; 8 positions match TRBD2. Germline CDR1 SSHAT, CDR2 FNYEAQ (reference sequence). The CDR3 loop spans 18 amino acids. CDR3 sequence (DNA): TGTGCTAGCAGCTTAGGGCCCGCAGGAGCGGGGGTTACCTACGAGCAGTACTTC. Protein sequence: CASSLGPAGAGVTYEQYF. Full variable domain (remainder filled in from reference TRBV7-7 and TRBJ2-7): GAGVSQSPRYKVTKRGQDVTLRCDPISSHATLYWYQQALGQGPEFLTYFNYEAQPDKSGLPSDRFSAERPEGSISTLTIQRTEQRDSAMYRCASSLGPAGAGVTYEQYFGPGTRLTVT.

The table lists this clonotype with a few counts. The chain combines TRBV18 with TRBJ2-2; D is possibly TRBD1 or TRBD2 (5 bases each). The CDR3 is 14 residues long. Germline assignment: CDR1 KGHSH and CDR2 LQKENI. V lost 8 bases, J lost 5 bases, and 15 bases lay in between. The CDR3 is CASARDRWTGELFF. The CDR3 DNA is TGTGCCAGCGCCCGGGACCGTTGGACCGGGGAGCTGTTTTTT. The whole variable domain, filled in from reference TRBV18 and TRBJ2-2, reads NAGVMQNPRHLVRRRGQEARLRCSPMKGHSHVYWYRQLPEEGLKFMVYLQKENIIDESGMPKERFSAEFPKEGPSILRIQQVVRGDSAAYFCASARDRWTGELFFGEGSRLTVL.

This clonotype has ten or more counts. The gene calls are TRBV6-5 and TRBJ2-3; TRBD2 matches at 10 bases. The germline gives CDR1 MNHEY, CDR2 SVGAGI. The J segment lost 3 bases and the V segment lost 5 bases, leaving 2 bases of the junction unmatched. CDR3 length: 14 residues. This chain's CDR3 is CASSLAGVTDTQYF. The CDR3 DNA reads TGTGCCAGCAGTCTAGCGGGAGTAACAGATACGCAGTATTTT.

This clonotype has more than one count but fewer than ten. The chain's CDR3 is CSAYEFTGVAKNIQYF. The DNA of the CDR3 is TGCAGTGCCTACGAATTCACAGGGGTGGCCAAAAACATTCAGTACTTC. This rearrangement joins TRBV20-1 to TRBJ2-4; TRBD1 agrees at 7 bases. The trim removed 6 bases at V and 1 base at J, leaving 12 bases unmatched. Germline CDR1 DFQATT, CDR2 SNEGSKA (reference sequence). The CDR3 spans 16 residues.

This chain connects TRBV2 to TRBJ1-6; 10 nucleotides agree with TRBD1. With V trimmed by 2 bases and J by 7 bases, 2 bases remained unmatched. This CDR3 has 15 residues. Looked up from germline, CDR1 is SNHLY and CDR2 is FYNNEI. In DNA form, the CDR3 reads TGTGCCAGCAGTGAAAGACAGGGGGCGAATTCACCCCTCCACTTT. Encoded protein: CASSERQGANSPLHF. Supplemented by reference TRBV2 and TRBJ1-6, the full variable domain reads EPEVTQTPSHQVTQMGQEVILRCVPISNHLYFYWYRQILGQKVEFLVSFYNNEISEKSEIFDDQFSVERPDGSNFTLKIRSTKLEDSAMYFCASSERQGANSPLHFGNGTRLTVT.

This chain connects TRBV12-3 or TRBV12-4 to TRBJ2-7; D possibly corresponds to TRBD1 (6 bases). V gave up 6 bases and J gave up 2 bases, with 17 bases separating them. The CDR3 totals 15 residues. The CDR3 coding sequence is TGTGCCAGCAGGCCGACAGACAGGTTTGCCTACGAGCAGTACTTC. Protein: CASRPTDRFAYEQYF.

This chain links TRBV5-5 with TRBJ1-2; D is ambiguous. In germline, CDR1 is SGHKS, CDR2 YYEKEE (reference sequence). The CDR3 has 13 residues. Deletions cut 4 bases from V and 5 bases from J, with 12 bases between. In DNA, the CDR3 is TGTGCCAGCAGCCCCAGGTGGTCGTATGGCTACACCTTC. The encoded protein is CASSPRWSYGYTF.

This chain uses TRBV14 with TRBJ2-1; D assignment may be TRBD1 or TRBD2 (5 bases each). The CDR3 length is 15 residues. The V and J ends lost 4 bases and 3 bases respectively, with 13 bases between them. Germline V lookup: CDR1 SGHDN, CDR2 FVKESK. The CDR3 DNA sequence: TGTGCCAGCAGCCGCACTAGGGGCCACTACAATGAGCAGTTCTTC. It specifies CASSRTRGHYNEQFF.

The chain recombines TRBV12-3 or TRBV12-4 with TRBJ2-3; 12 bases map to TRBD1. J gave up 4 bases and V 2 bases, and 7 bases lay outside the gene matches. The length of the CDR3 is 17 residues. DNA of the CDR3: TGTGCCAGCAGTTTACTCGGGACAGGGGGCGGTTCAGATACGCAGTATTTT. Its translation: CASSLLGTGGGSDTQYF.